This TCR beta chain came from a study of blood T cells in healthy people across ages. Study results and caveats: Observed TCR beta diversity per million T cells went down as age went up. This fall followed a roughly linear course with age.

The CDR3 covers 16 residues. The germline V gene encodes CDR1 MNHEY and CDR2 SVGEGT. J was trimmed by 5 bases and V by 0 bases; bases with no gene match: 5. Combining a sample-barcoded 5' primer with a J-beta primer mix, a second PCR ran for 7 to 11 cycles. MiXCR, applied by TCRdb to the 5' RACE reads, yields one record per CDR3 protein. Among about 900,000 distinct CDR3 sequences listed, roughly 43% were seen once. In this sample, this clonotype turned up a few times. Its specificity is not known. The chain employs TRBV6-2 or TRBV6-3 and TRBJ2-1; 9 positions agree with TRBD1. The sequence was obtained from a man aged 25 to 40 in good health. Sequenced: blood. CDR3 sequence (DNA): TGTGCCAGCAGTTACTCGCCGGGACAGGGCAACAATGAGCAGTTCTTC. Its protein is CASSYSPGQGNNEQFF.